A selection of T cell receptor beta chains follows, all from one sample in a study of OX40 agonist ivuxolimab in advanced cancers. Produced via immunoSEQ multiplex PCR; TCRdb's table is partial and in-frame only. The sample yields about 100,000 clones, approximately 90% seen once. The sequencing here drew on CD4+ or CD8+ T cells sorted from blood, taken in a trial of the OX40 agonist ivuxolimab. These TCRs come from an adult with an advanced solid tumor such as melanoma, head and neck, liver or kidney cancer. Each CDR3 is given with its conserved first and last residue. Fields, in order: D gene, clone size, V gene, J gene, CDR3 DNA, CDR3 protein. The D gene is left open where the match is weak. Not every row has a clone size; where given, it reads once, few, many or a size class.

>-|-|TRBV5-4|TRBJ2-3
TGTGCCAGCAGCACCCCGGGGGGCACAGATACGCAGTATTTT
CASSTPGGTDTQYF
>-|-|TRBV5-5|TRBJ1-2
TGTGCCAGCAGCTTGGCTGCAGGCGAGGGCTATGGCTACACCTTC
CASSLAAGEGYGYTF
>TRBD1|-|TRBV7-9|TRBJ1-1
TGTGCCAGCAGCTGGGACCGGGACAGGAGTGAAGCTTTCTTT
CASSWDRDRSEAFF
>-|-|TRBV4-1|TRBJ2-7
TGCGCCAGCAGCCAAAGGACAGACTACGAGCAGTACTTC
CASSQRTDYEQYF
>-|-|TRBV2|TRBJ2-7
TGTGCCAGCAGTAGGGTAGGACAGCTCTACGAGCAGTACTTC
CASSRVGQLYEQYF
>-|-|TRBV5-8|TRBJ2-5
TGTGCCAGCAGCGCCGGTCTGTCTGGCCAAGAGACCCAGTACTTC
CASSAGLSGQETQYF
>-|-|TRBV18|TRBJ1-1
TGTGCCAGCTCACCAAAGAACACTGAAGCTTTCTTT
CASSPKNTEAFF
>TRBD1|-|TRBV28|TRBJ1-1
TGTGCCAGCAGAGAGACAGGGGGGAGCACTGAAGCTTTCTTT
CASRETGGSTEAFF
>TRBD1|-|TRBV11-3|TRBJ2-7
TGTGCCAGCAGCCGGGGAACAGGGGTGGGCTACGAGCAGTACTTC
CASSRGTGVGYEQYF
>-|-|TRBV19|TRBJ1-1
TGTGCCAGTAGTAAAGGGGGGGTTGGAGGCACTGAAGCTTTCTTT
CASSKGGVGGTEAFF
>TRBD2|-|TRBV27|TRBJ2-7
TGTGCCAGCAAGACGGGACTAGCGACCTACGAGCAGTACTTC
CASKTGLATYEQYF
>-|-|TRBV28|TRBJ2-7
TGTGCCACCACTGTGGGTGTCGAGCAGTACTTC
CATTVGVEQYF
>-|-|TRBV20-1|TRBJ2-2
TGCAGTGCTAGAGGACTGGGGGAGCTGTTTTTT
CSARGLGELFF
>-|-|TRBV6-5|TRBJ1-4
TGTGCCAGCAGTTACGGGACGCCTCGAAAACTGTTTTTT
CASSYGTPRKLFF
>TRBD1|-|TRBV6-6|TRBJ2-3
TGTGCCAGCAGAGACAGGGCCTCTAGCACAGATACGCAGTATTTT
CASRDRASSTDTQYF
>TRBD1|-|TRBV7-9|TRBJ1-1
TGTGCCAGCAGCTTGTTCCAAGGACAGGCTACCAAAGCTTTCTTT
CASSLFQGQATKAFF
>TRBD2|-|TRBV7-2|TRBJ2-7
TGTGCCAGCAGCCCGGGACTAGCGGGAGAAAGCTACGAGCAGTACTTC
CASSPGLAGESYEQYF
>-|-|TRBV5-1|TRBJ2-6
TGCGCCAGCAGCTTACAGACAGGGAGGTCTGGGGCCAACGTCCTGACTTTC
CASSLQTGRSGANVLTF
>TRBD1|-|TRBV28|TRBJ2-5
TGTGCCAGCAGTTTCTGGACAGGGGGGCAAGAGACCCAGTACTTC
CASSFWTGGQETQYF
>-|-|TRBV10-2|TRBJ2-7
TGCGCCAGCAGGCCATCCTCCTACGAGCAGTACTTC
CASRPSSYEQYF
>-|-|TRBV18|TRBJ2-6
TGTGCCAGCTCACCACTGGTCTCTGGGGCCAACGTCCTGACTTTC
CASSPLVSGANVLTF
>TRBD1|-|TRBV7-2|TRBJ1-5
TGTGCCAGCAGCACGACAGGGGAAGGTCAGCCCCAGCATTTT
CASSTTGEGQPQHF
>TRBD2|-|TRBV2|TRBJ2-5
TGTGCCAGTGCTACGACTAGCGGGCAAGAGACCCAGTACTTC
CASATTSGQETQYF
>-|-|TRBV7-2|TRBJ1-1
TGTGCCAGCAGCCCACAAACCGGTTGGAACACTGAAGCTTTCTTT
CASSPQTGWNTEAFF
>-|once|TRBV2|TRBJ1-1
TGTGCCAGCAGTGAAGTCCCAGAGAGGGCTTTCTTT
CASSEVPERAFF
>-|-|TRBV5-6|TRBJ2-7
TGTGCCAGCAGCTTTGGGGGGCGAGAGCAGTACTTC
CASSFGGREQYF
>-|once|TRBV4-3|TRBJ2-1
TGCGCCAGCAGCCAAGTGGCGTTAGTTGCTGAGCAGTTCTTC
CASSQVALVAEQFF
>TRBD1|once|TRBV6-6|TRBJ1-5
TGTGCCAGCAGTTACGGACAGGGTCAGGGACAGCCCCAGCATTTT
CASSYGQGQGQPQHF
>TRBD2|-|TRBV2|TRBJ2-3
TGTGCCAGCAGGGCCGGACTAGCGGGAGGTGGGGATACGCAGTATTTT
CASRAGLAGGGDTQYF
>TRBD1|-|TRBV2|TRBJ2-5
TGTGCCAGCAGCTTAGGGACAGCTAAACAAGAGACCCAGTACTTC
CASSLGTAKQETQYF
>TRBD1|-|TRBV19|TRBJ1-2
TGTGCCAGTAGTACCCCGGACAGGCCTTCCTATGGCTACACCTTC
CASSTPDRPSYGYTF
>-|-|TRBV27|TRBJ2-3
TGTGCCAGCAGTTTAATAGCTAGCACAGATACGCAGTATTTT
CASSLIASTDTQYF
>-|-|TRBV6-5|TRBJ2-5
TGTGCCAGCAGTTACGGTCAGGAAGAGACCCAGTACTTC
CASSYGQEETQYF
>TRBD1|-|TRBV7-9|TRBJ1-2
TGTGCCAGCAGCTTTACAGGGGACGGCTACACCTTC
CASSFTGDGYTF
>-|-|TRBV25-1|TRBJ1-1
TGTGCCAGCAGTGCACAGAAACTACCGAACACTGAAGCTTTCTTT
CASSAQKLPNTEAFF
>-|-|TRBV14|TRBJ2-7
TGTGCCAGCAGCCAAGGACACCAGACGTACGAGCAGTACTTC
CASSQGHQTYEQYF
>-|-|TRBV15|TRBJ2-2
TGTGCCACCAGCAGAGATCAGGGAACCGGGGAGCTGTTTTTT
CATSRDQGTGELFF
>TRBD2|-|TRBV4-2|TRBJ2-7
TGTGCCAGCAGCCGCTTTGGAGCGGGAGGAGGATACGAGCAGTACTTC
CASSRFGAGGGYEQYF
>-|-|TRBV11-2|TRBJ2-7
TGTGCCAGCAGCCAGACGGGGGGCGGCTACGAGCAGTACTTC
CASSQTGGGYEQYF
>-|-|TRBV27|TRBJ2-1
TGTGCCAGCAGTCTTCTAATGGGGGGCTACAATGAGCAGTTCTTC
CASSLLMGGYNEQFF
>TRBD2|-|TRBV19|TRBJ2-2
TGTGCCAGTTGGCCTAGCGGGACCGGGGAGCTGTTTTTT
CASWPSGTGELFF
>-|-|TRBV15|TRBJ1-2
TGTGCCACCAGCGGGGGACGGTTCTATGGCTACACCTTC
CATSGGRFYGYTF
>TRBD1|-|TRBV6-6|TRBJ2-2
TGTGCCAGCAGTAGACCGGGACAGGAAACCGGGGAGCTGTTTTTT
CASSRPGQETGELFF
>TRBD1|-|TRBV29-1|TRBJ2-1
TGCAGCGTTGAAAAAAGGGACAGGGGCTACAATGAGCAGTTCTTC
CSVEKRDRGYNEQFF
>TRBD2|-|TRBV9|TRBJ2-7
TGTGCCAGCAGCGTAAACCCTAGCGGGAGTTACGAGCAGTACTTC
CASSVNPSGSYEQYF
>TRBD2|-|TRBV2|TRBJ2-2
TGTGCCAGCAGCGTTGGACTAGCGCGGAACACCGGGGAGCTGTTTTTT
CASSVGLARNTGELFF
>TRBD1|few|TRBV27|TRBJ1-2
TGTGCCAGCAGCCGCGGACAGGGGATTGGCTACACCTTC
CASSRGQGIGYTF
>TRBD2|once|TRBV29-1|TRBJ2-2
TGCAGCGTCCCTTTGGGTAGCGGGTTCACCGGGGAGCTGTTTTTT
CSVPLGSGFTGELFF
>-|-|TRBV7-3|TRBJ2-2
TGTGCCAGCAGCTTATTCGATATGAACACCGGGGAGCTGTTTTTT
CASSLFDMNTGELFF
>TRBD2|-|TRBV10-1|TRBJ2-3
TGCGCCAGCAGTGAAAGGGGAGCGGGACCAGATACGCAGTATTTT
CASSERGAGPDTQYF
>-|-|TRBV30|TRBJ2-4
TGTGCCTGGAGTGTTAAGGTACCCATAGCCAAAAACATTCAGTACTTC
CAWSVKVPIAKNIQYF
>-|-|TRBV10-3|TRBJ2-7
TGTGCCATCAGCAGGGTGCAAGCCTACGAGCAGTACTTC
CAISRVQAYEQYF